This entry features one TCR beta chain sequence. Its target is unknown. The sample's time point: patch test 1, 2 weeks after DPC sensitization. Treatment denoted: therapeutic diphenylcyclopropenone sensitization with weekly scalp DPC. The data are from a study of human T cells and chemical hapten exposure. TCRdb analysed the RACE reads with MiXCR anew, one entry per CDR3 protein. Among tens of thousands of distinct CDR3 sequences listed, approximately 11% were seen once. Study results and limitations: DPC sensitization did not alter TCRs above 1 in 1000 frequency.

V lost 2 bases and J 4 bases, leaving 9 bases between the germline ends. The CDR3 is made up of 15 amino acids. Germline V CDR1 and CDR2: SGHVS, FQNEAQ. The sequence came from a woman aged 45-59 years with alopecia areata. Some clones in this sample may be carry-over from other donors' samples. The J gene is TRBJ1-6, the V gene TRBV7-8; D uncertain. Sample: whole blood, taken in connection with sensitization to the hapten diphenylcyclopropenone (DPC). The CDR3 bases are TGTGCCAGCAGCTTACTAGTTTTATATAATTCACCCCTCCACTTT. It codes for CASSLLVLYNSPLHF.